This is a list of T cell receptor beta chains from one sample in a study of T cells in Graves' hyperthyroidism and ophthalmopathy. One entry per CDR3 protein, called by TCRdb with MiXCR from the multiplex PCR reads. Counted here are approximately 620,000 distinct CDR3 sequences, about a sixth occurring once; the ten biggest clones make up roughly 3%. The specimen sequenced was blood. These receptors were taken from a woman aged 35 to 49 with Graves' ophthalmopathy. The conserved cysteine and the conserved F or W are not part of the CDR3 here.

TRBJ2-7	TRBV28	ASTPSRGSYEQY
TRBJ1-6	TRBV27	ASSYVAVNSPLH
TRBJ2-7	TRBV18	ASSPSDLDMQY
TRBJ2-7	TRBV2	ASEETGLDEQY
TRBJ2-1	TRBV11-1	ASSLGPGLARGNEQF
TRBJ1-4	TRBV12-3/TRBV12-4	ASSAQLGKQGTNEKLF
TRBJ2-7	TRBV28	ASSQTPAGGYEQY
TRBJ1-5	TRBV19	ASSIKVAVDSNQPQH
TRBJ2-1	TRBV29-1	SAGTGMSEQF
TRBJ1-5	TRBV19	ASSNEGLGNQPQH
TRBJ2-3	TRBV20-1	SASIAGETDTQY
TRBJ2-2	TRBV7-6	AASGATGELF
TRBJ1-2	TRBV6-1	ASSEKRVDYT
TRBJ1-3	TRBV9	ASSVGRGELSGNTIY
TRBJ2-1	TRBV11-2	ASSLAPGTLYNEQF
TRBJ2-2	TRBV2	ASTPGWEGLGGELF
TRBJ2-5	TRBV5-4	ASSYRAGVRETQY
TRBJ2-3	TRBV2	ASSETGGTDTQY
TRBJ1-5	TRBV2	ASRKTGGLQPQH
TRBJ2-1	TRBV7-9	ASSPRGTGAFNEQF
TRBJ2-7	TRBV20-1	SAPRLAGDEQY
TRBJ1-4	TRBV7-3	ASSLSFSEKLF
TRBJ2-5	TRBV20-1	SARDLGLAGQQETQY
TRBJ2-5	TRBV15	ATSSTLRETQY